One and the same sample provided the 26 T cell receptor beta chains below, sequenced in a study of identical twins. TCRdb analysed the 5' RACE reads with MiXCR anew, one entry per CDR3 protein. The sample holds approximately 690,000 distinct CDR3 sequences, around 6% seen once. The sample was naive T cells sorted from blood. These receptors all stem from a man aged 18-30 years in good health.

A few counts support this clonotype. J is TRBJ1-6 and V is TRBV3-1, with a possible D match to TRBD1 (6 bases). The CDR3 length is 14 residues. V was clipped by 1 base and J by 9 bases, with 10 bases between them. Germline V CDR1 and CDR2: LGHDT, YNNKEL (reference sequence). The CDR3: CASSQAGGGSPLHF. CDR3 bases: TGTGCCAGCAGCCAAGCGGGGGGCGGTTCACCCCTCCACTTT.

Ten or more counts support this clonotype. The chain links TRBV12-5 to TRBJ2-7, with 9 positions matching TRBD1. Germline assignment: CDR1 LGHNT and CDR2 FRNRAP. J gave up 4 bases and V 6 bases, and 7 bases lay outside the gene matches. The CDR3 totals 14 residues. For the CDR3, the DNA is TGTGCTAGTGGAACAGGGGGCTCACCTTACGAGCAGTACTTC. Its translation: CASGTGGSPYEQYF. Full variable domain (remainder filled in from reference TRBV12-5 and TRBJ2-7): DARVTQTPRHKVTEMGQEVTMRCQPILGHNTVFWYRQTMMQGLELLAYFRNRAPLDDSGMPKDRFSAEMPDATLATLKIQPSEPRDSAVYFCASGTGGSPYEQYFGPGTRLTVT.

At least ten counts were recorded for this clonotype. The chain combines TRBV6-5 with TRBJ2-1; D is uncertain. Germline assignment: CDR1 MNHEY and CDR2 SVGAGI. The V end lost 8 bases, the J end lost 6 bases, and 11 bases lay between the germline ends. This CDR3 spans 12 amino acids. The CDR3 DNA follows: TGTGCCAGCCGCTCCGTAGGCAATGAGCAGTTCTTC. It specifies CASRSVGNEQFF.

The chain carries TRBV12-3 or TRBV12-4 and TRBJ2-7; D gene ambiguous. The V end was cut by 1 base, the J end by 3 bases, with 7 bases between. There are 13 residues in the CDR3. CDR3 in amino acids: CASSLVANYEQYF. In nucleotides, the CDR3 is TGTGCCAGCAGTTTAGTAGCCAACTACGAGCAGTACTTC.

This clonotype was observed a handful of times. This sequence joins TRBV4-2 and TRBJ2-1; D is uncertain. V was clipped by 3 bases and J by 6 bases, with 12 bases between them. The V gene's germline CDR1 is LGHNA and CDR2 YNFKEQ. The CDR3 runs to 14 residues. Here the CDR3 DNA reads TGTGCCAGCAGCCAGTCTCCGGTTAGCAATGAGCAGTTCTTC. This sequence encodes CASSQSPVSNEQFF.

This clonotype showed up many times. This chain connects TRBV20-1 to TRBJ2-6; the D call may be TRBD1 or TRBD2 (5 bases each). V was cut by 5 bases and J by 0 bases, with 11 bases left in between. The germline CDR1 and CDR2 sequences are DFQATT and SNEGSKA (reference sequence). The CDR3 is 15 amino acids. The CDR3 sequence: CSALRGLSGANVLTF. CDR3 in DNA: TGCAGTGCTCTCCGGGGCCTCTCTGGGGCCAACGTCCTGACTTTC.

The CDR3: CASSLGGGLAGPDGSYEQYF. CDR3 in DNA: TGTGCCAGCAGCTTAGGAGGGGGACTAGCGGGCCCGGACGGATCGTACGAGCAGTACTTC. The genes are TRBV11-1 and TRBJ2-7, with TRBD2 identical over 12 bases. The CDR3 consists of 20 residues. The germline CDR1 and CDR2 sequences are SGHAT and FQDESV (reference sequence). The ends lost 1 base at V and 4 bases at J; junction bases unmatched: 17.

This clonotype was observed many times. The CDR3 DNA reads TGTGCCAGCTCACCATCCAGGGTGGATACGCAGTATTTT. Translating it yields CASSPSRVDTQYF. The gene calls are TRBV18 and TRBJ2-3, with a tentative D call TRBD1 (5 bases). The CDR3 length is 13 residues. The germline CDR1 and CDR2 sequences are KGHSH and LQKENI. The germline V and J ends were trimmed by 2 bases and 6 bases, with 9 bases remaining between them.

This clonotype appeared a few times. This chain connects TRBV4-2 to TRBJ2-1; 7 bases are shared with TRBD2. The CDR3 covers 16 residues. The J segment lost 9 bases and the V segment lost 6 bases, leaving 17 bases of the junction unmatched. Germline assignment: CDR1 LGHNA and CDR2 YNFKEQ. This chain's CDR3 is CASSVDPAGRASEQFF. For the CDR3, the DNA is TGTGCCAGCAGTGTCGATCCAGCGGGAAGGGCATCTGAGCAGTTCTTC.

The chain uses TRBV7-9 and TRBJ2-2; D is possibly TRBD1 (6 bases). The CDR3 has 15 residues. V dropped 5 bases and J dropped 0 bases, with 10 bases sitting between them. Germline loops: CDR1 SEHNR, CDR2 FQNEAQ (reference sequence). As DNA, the CDR3 is TGTGCCAGCAGCGAGGGACAAACGAACACCGGGGAGCTGTTTTTT. Residues: CASSEGQTNTGELFF.

This clonotype was seen many times. The V gene is TRBV14, the J gene TRBJ2-7, with 11 positions matching TRBD2. CDR3 length equals 15 residues. V dropped 3 bases and J dropped 2; count of bases not matched to a gene: 3. Per the germline V gene, CDR1 is SGHDN and CDR2 is FVKESK. The chain's CDR3 is CASSQDSGRAYEQYF. CDR3 DNA: TGTGCCAGCAGCCAGGATAGCGGGAGGGCCTACGAGCAGTACTTC.

This clonotype was observed at least ten times. The rearrangement uses TRBV11-2 and TRBJ2-1; D gene uncertain. Trimming shortened V by 1 base and J by 3 bases, and 10 bases separated the two germline ends. The CDR3 extends over 15 amino acids. The V gene's germline CDR1 is SGHAT and CDR2 FQNNGV. The CDR3 here is CASSLGFRYYNEQFF. The CDR3 coding sequence is TGTGCCAGCAGCTTAGGATTCCGGTACTACAATGAGCAGTTCTTC.

The chain couples TRBV20-1 to TRBJ2-5; D tentatively fits TRBD1 or TRBD2 (5 bases each). This CDR3 region has 16 residues. The germline V gene has CDR1 DFQATT and CDR2 SNEGSKA (reference sequence). The V end lost 0 bases, the J end lost 5 bases, and 19 bases lay between the germline ends. For the CDR3, the DNA is TGCAGTGCTAGAGATGTCCGGTTGGGGGTCGGGGAGACCCAGTACTTC. It codes for CSARDVRLGVGETQYF.

This clonotype was recorded at least ten times. The rearrangement uses TRBV20-1 and TRBJ2-4; D uncertain. The CDR3 extends over 13 amino acids. Looked up from germline, CDR1 is DFQATT and CDR2 is SNEGSKA (reference sequence). Trimming removed 5 bases at V and 3 bases at J, with 11 bases between. The CDR3 region has the DNA TGCAGTGCTTATTACATCGGCAAAAACATTCAGTACTTC. This translates into CSAYYIGKNIQYF.

This clonotype was seen at least ten times. The chain has TRBV12-3 or TRBV12-4 and TRBJ2-3, with 10 bases that match TRBD2. Unmatched junction bases numbered 11, after V lost 6 bases and J lost 2 bases. The CDR3 runs to 17 residues. The CDR3 DNA follows: TGTGCCAGCAGCCACCCCCTAGCGGGAGCTTACACAGATACGCAGTATTTT. Protein sequence: CASSHPLAGAYTDTQYF.

The chain couples TRBV20-1 to TRBJ2-7, with 10 bases identical to TRBD2. Losses at the gene ends were 5 bases for V and 2 bases for J; bases not matched to a gene: 9. The germline gives CDR1 DFQATT, CDR2 SNEGSKA (reference sequence). The CDR3 runs to 15 residues. CDR3 protein: CSAPLGAGGTYEQYF. The CDR3 region has the DNA TGCAGTGCTCCCTTGGGAGCGGGAGGGACCTACGAGCAGTACTTC.

The rearrangement uses TRBV6-5 and TRBJ2-6; a weak D match, TRBD1 (6 bases). From germline, CDR1 is MNHEY and CDR2 SVGAGI. The CDR3 covers 12 residues. Written as DNA, the CDR3 is TGTGCGACAGGCTCTGGGGCCAACGTCCTGACTTTC. Amino acids: CATGSGANVLTF.

This clonotype was counted ten times or more. The gene calls are TRBV12-3 or TRBV12-4 and TRBJ2-7, with 9 positions matching TRBD2. V shed 7 bases, J shed 1 base, and the junction held 2 bases outside the gene matches. The CDR3 is made up of 13 amino acids. The CDR3 coding sequence is TGTGCCAGCAAAGCGGGAGGTTCCTACGAGCAGTACTTC. Its protein is CASKAGGSYEQYF.

This clonotype was recorded at least ten times. V usage is TRBV20-1 and J usage is TRBJ2-3, with 15 positions matching TRBD2. Germline V gene lookup returns CDR1 DFQATT and CDR2 SNEGSKA (reference sequence). V dropped 3 bases and J dropped 0; count of bases not matched to a gene: 10. The length of the CDR3 is 19 residues. The CDR3 coding sequence is TGCAGTGCTAGGGCTGGGACTAGCGGGAGGCCCCCAAGCACAGATACGCAGTATTTT. This encodes CSARAGTSGRPPSTDTQYF.

This clonotype was found a few times. DNA of the CDR3: TGTGCCAGCAGCCCCACGCTATTAACGGGGTACTTCTTC. Its protein is CASSPTLLTGYFF. V is TRBV7-2 and J is TRBJ2-1; tentative D call: TRBD2 (5 bases). The CDR3 is 13 residues long. CDR1 is SGHTA and CDR2 is FQGNSA in the germline V gene. The ends were cut back, 5 bases at V and 16 bases at J, with 21 bases in the middle. The whole variable domain, filled in from reference TRBV7-2 and TRBJ2-1, reads GAGVSQSPSNKVTEKGKDVELRCDPISGHTALYWYRQSLGQGLEFLIYFQGNSAPDKSGLPSDRFSAERTGGSVSTLTIQRTQQEDSAVYLCASSPTLLTGYFFGPGTRLTVL.

This clonotype has a count of ten or more. The rearrangement links TRBV20-1 to TRBJ2-1, with TRBD2 matching over 10 bases. The CDR3 length is 14 residues. With V trimmed by 0 bases and J by 8 bases, 4 bases remained unmatched. CDR1 is DFQATT, CDR2 SNEGSKA, per germline (reference sequence). The CDR3 here is CSARDLGTSDEQFF. CDR3 nucleotides: TGCAGTGCTAGAGATTTGGGGACTAGCGATGAGCAGTTCTTC.

This clonotype was observed many times. This chain uses TRBV7-2 with TRBJ2-7, with 8 nucleotides matching TRBD1. V lost 5 bases to trimming and J lost 2 bases; unmatched junction nucleotides: 8. Germline CDR1 reads SGHTA; CDR2 reads FQGNSA. CDR3 length: 15 residues. Written as DNA, the CDR3 is TGTGCCAGCAGCACCGACAGGGGCTTCCCCTACGAGCAGTACTTC. Translated, it gives CASSTDRGFPYEQYF.

This clonotype was seen more than once but under ten times. The chain is built from TRBV7-9 and TRBJ2-3; a possible D gene is TRBD2 (7 bases). The V gene's germline CDR1 is SEHNR and CDR2 FQNEAQ (reference sequence). CDR3 length: 16 residues. The V gene lost 4 bases and the J gene lost 0 bases, with 14 bases spanning the gap. The CDR3 is CASSWRGPQSTDTQYF. In nucleotides, the CDR3 is TGTGCCAGCAGCTGGCGGGGGCCACAGAGCACAGATACGCAGTATTTT.

This clonotype has at least ten counts. The chain is built from TRBV20-1 and TRBJ2-1, with 13 nucleotides matching TRBD2. CDR3 length: 18 amino acids. Germline trimming cut 1 base from V and 2 bases from J; bases unmatched to any gene: 8. Germline-derived CDR1 and CDR2 are DFQATT and SNEGSKA (reference sequence). CDR3 bases: TGCAGTGCTAGAGGGACTAGCGGGAGTTTGGGCACCTACAATGAGCAGTTCTTC. This translates into CSARGTSGSLGTYNEQFF.

This clonotype showed up many times. J is TRBJ2-2 and V is TRBV24-1, with D possibly being TRBD2 (7 bases). CDR1 and CDR2 (germline): KGHDR, SFDVKD. V lost 1 base, J lost 0 bases, and 14 bases lay in between. This CDR3 region has 18 residues. The CDR3 spells CATSDFPRGAANTGELFF. The DNA for the CDR3 is TGTGCCACCAGTGATTTCCCCCGGGGGGCCGCGAACACCGGGGAGCTGTTTTTT.

There are many counts of this clonotype. The chain has TRBV20-1 and TRBJ1-1; 8 bases match TRBD1. The CDR3 totals 17 residues. Unmatched junction bases numbered 10, after V lost 0 bases and J lost 1 base. CDR1 is DFQATT, CDR2 SNEGSKA, per germline (reference sequence). As DNA, the CDR3 is TGCAGTGCTAGAGACCTAAGGACAGGGATAAGGAACACTGAAGCTTTCTTT. Translating it yields CSARDLRTGIRNTEAFF.